These 24 T cell receptor beta chains were all obtained from the same sample, sequenced in a study of T cell clusters in autoimmune cytopenias. TRB rearrangements were amplified by touch-down multiplex PCR with mixed TRB-A/B primers. TCRdb reprocessed the multiplex PCR reads, keeping one entry per CDR3 protein, no DNA. This sample contains about 8,400 distinct CDR3 sequences. TRB amplification used around 0.25 ug of peripheral blood genomic DNA. Sequencing was done on a sample of peripheral blood. Receptors were obtained from a human donor with an autoimmune cytopenia or autoimmune hepatitis (not recorded which).

The CDR3 region is CSVEDPYRVGSGGEAFF. The rearrangement uses TRBV29-1 and TRBJ1-1; the TCRdb D gene call, TRBD1, has no DNA to confirm it. The CDR3 length is 17 residues. From germline, CDR1 is SQVTM and CDR2 ANQGSEA.

The chain carries TRBV11-3 and TRBJ1-1. Germline V CDR1 and CDR2: SGHNT, YENEEA. The CDR3 sequence is 14 residues long. The CDR3 sequence is CASMVGSMNTEAFF.

The rearrangement uses TRBV28 and TRBJ1-1. The CDR3 has 13 residues. The germline V gene has CDR1 MDHEN and CDR2 SYDVKM. CDR3 protein: CASSFHRNTEAFF.

The rearrangement links TRBV5-1 to TRBJ2-7; lacking DNA, the TRBD2 call made by TCRdb goes unchecked. The CDR3 spans 15 residues. Germline CDR1 SGHRS, CDR2 YFSETQ. CDR3 in amino acids: CASSDGLARTYEQYF.

The chain uses TRBV27 and TRBJ2-1. The germline V gene has CDR1 MNHEY and CDR2 SMNVEV (reference sequence). The CDR3 covers 12 residues. The CDR3 loop reads CASKMGLNEQFF.

Its frequency marks this clonotype as medium-sized. The J gene is TRBJ1-2, the V gene TRBV30; checking the TCRdb D call of TRBD1 is not possible without DNA. CDR1 GTSNPN and CDR2 SVGIG come from the germline V gene (reference sequence). The CDR3 is 15 residues long. CDR3 residues: CAWIRRTEPNYGYTF.

The chain joins TRBV6-1 to TRBJ1-2; TCRdb proposes TRBD1, but this gene call is untestable without DNA. CDR1 and CDR2 (germline): MNHNS, SASEGT. This CDR3 comprises 16 residues. The CDR3 loop reads CASSEGRGQKDYGYTF.

The chain links TRBV7-7 to TRBJ1-1. CDR1 SSHAT and CDR2 FNYEAQ come from the germline V gene (reference sequence). The CDR3 length is 13 residues. CDR3 loop: CASSIDRNTEAFF.

According to its frequency, this clonotype is medium-sized. The V call is TRBV11-2, the J call TRBJ2-7; without DNA, the TCRdb call of TRBD1 cannot be checked. Germline V gene lookup returns CDR1 SGHAT and CDR2 FQNNGV. The CDR3 runs to 16 residues. This CDR3 reads CASSLLRDRGPYEQYF.

This clonotype is deemed medium-sized by its frequency. The genes are TRBV6-4 and TRBJ2-3; the D call of TRBD2 rests on TCRdb alone, since no DNA is present to check it. The CDR3 consists of 15 residues. Looked up from germline, CDR1 is MRHNA and CDR2 is SNTAGT. CDR3 region: CASSDGGFGADTQYF.

This clonotype registers medium-sized by frequency. This rearrangement joins TRBV5-1 to TRBJ1-5; the D call of TRBD1 rests on TCRdb alone, since no DNA is present to check it. Germline-derived CDR1 and CDR2 are SGHRS and YFSETQ. CDR3 length: 14 amino acids. The CDR3 spells CASSLGQGSQPQHF. Full variable domain (missing parts from reference TRBV5-1 and TRBJ1-5): KAGVTQTPRYLIKTRGQQVTLSCSPISGHRSVSWYQQTPGQGLQFLFEYFSETQRNKGNFPGRFSGRQFSNSRSEMNVSTLELGDSALYLCASSLGQGSQPQHFGDGTRLSIL.

Considering frequency, this clonotype is medium-sized. The J gene is TRBJ2-5, the V gene TRBV20-1; TCRdb calls TRBD1, which cannot be checked without DNA. CDR3 size: 14 residues. Germline CDR1 and CDR2: DFQATT and SNEGSKA (reference sequence). The CDR3 here is CSASSPDSGETQYF.

The CDR3 sequence is CASSEAHIQYF. V is TRBV6-1 and J is TRBJ2-4. The V gene's germline CDR1 is MNHNS and CDR2 SASEGT. The CDR3 totals 11 residues.

This chain links TRBV4-1 with TRBJ2-4; TCRdb picks TRBD1, but there is no DNA to check that call. This CDR3 is built from 17 residues. CDR1 is MGHRA and CDR2 is YSYEKL in the germline V gene. The CDR3 loop reads CASSQVTGTGEQNIQYF.

The chain recombines TRBV5-1 with TRBJ2-3; TCRdb returns TRBD2, unconfirmable since there is no DNA. The CDR3 runs to 15 residues. Germline V lookup: CDR1 SGHRS, CDR2 YFSETQ. The CDR3 region is CASRGLGLDTDTQYF.

In terms of frequency, this clonotype is medium-sized. The rearrangement joins TRBV20-1 to TRBJ1-2. Germline CDR1 DFQATT, CDR2 SNEGSKA (reference sequence). This CDR3 comprises 13 residues. This CDR3 reads CSARDNGGYGYTF.

This chain joins TRBV12-3 or TRBV12-4 and TRBJ2-1; TCRdb indicates TRBD2, and absent DNA this call remains unverified. This CDR3 has 18 residues. CDR3 in amino acids: CASSIKWAAGTRSREQFF.

This clonotype is identified as medium-sized (0.01 to 0.1%) from frequency. V is TRBV20-1 and J is TRBJ1-1; the TCRdb call, TRBD1, lacks DNA for checking. Germline CDR1 and CDR2: DFQATT and SNEGSKA (reference sequence). The CDR3 runs to 14 residues. The CDR3 sequence is CSATLQGSRTEAFF.

J is TRBJ2-3 and V is TRBV5-3. TRBV5-3 is labeled an ORF, and its function is uncertain. The CDR3 spans 14 residues. The CDR3 region is CARSYLLWWNTQYF.

J is TRBJ2-1 and V is TRBV5-6; TCRdb names TRBD1, which stays unverified in the absence of DNA. This CDR3 has 12 amino acids. The germline V gene encodes CDR1 SGHDT and CDR2 YYEEEE. CDR3 in amino acids: CASSLAGDEQFF.

The chain recombines TRBV12-3 or TRBV12-4 with TRBJ1-1. The length of the CDR3 is 12 residues. CDR3 amino acids: CASSFGGIEAFF.

The CDR3 sequence is CASSFTGGGGSYEQYF. The gene calls are TRBV7-2 and TRBJ2-7; the D call of TRBD1 rests on TCRdb alone, since no DNA is present to check it. The germline CDR1 and CDR2 sequences are SGHTA and FQGNSA. The CDR3 sequence is 16 residues long.

V and J are TRBV20-1 and TRBJ2-3; TCRdb picks TRBD2, but there is no DNA to check that call. The germline CDR1 and CDR2 sequences are DFQATT and SNEGSKA (reference sequence). The CDR3 has 15 amino acids. Here the CDR3 reads CSARATSGTPDTQYF.

In terms of frequency, this clonotype is medium-sized (0.01 to 0.1%). The chain joins TRBV10-3 to TRBJ1-6. The CDR3 loop spans 13 amino acids. Germline V gene sequence: CDR1 ENHRY, CDR2 SYGVKD. The chain's CDR3 is CATRDRLGSPLHF.